Presented here are 28 T cell receptor beta chains from one specimen sequenced in a study of beta chain features in type 1 diabetes (dated by TCRdb to about 2018). Broader findings and caveats from the paper: A moderate but significant shortening of TCRB CDR3 length was observed in type 1 diabetes patients in all four CD4+ subsets.

No antigen has been identified for these receptors. Receptor amplification or capture employed the immunoSEQ multiplex PCR assay. The High Capacity cDNA Reverse Transcription Kit was used to reverse transcribe all of the isolated RNA, meaning that expressed TCRB transcripts were what got sequenced. Entries here come from immuneACCESS through TCRdb and include only in-frame sequences with V and J called. Some clones fail to appear in such tables; in the studies checked, an unresolved V gene covers under half of the shortfall, and the cause of the remainder is unknown. This sample comprises some 240,000 clones, roughly 17% of them detected only once. The ten largest clonotypes hold 0.08% to 0.095% of the sample. The sample taken for sequencing was naive CD4+ T cells from blood. In the paper's terms, the cell subset or site label means: true naive CD4+ T cells. Receptors were obtained from a man aged 30 to 45 with type 1 diabetes.

This clone was seen only a few times. The chain has TRBV28 and TRBJ2-1; unclear D gene. Trimming took 1 base from V and 6 from J, leaving 7 bases between them. Looked up from germline, CDR1 is MDHEN and CDR2 is SYDVKM. This CDR3 has 13 residues. CDR3 sequence (DNA): TGTGCCAGCAGTTTATCATGGGGCAATGAGCAGTTCTTC. Its translation is CASSLSWGNEQFF.

This chain links TRBV7-2 with TRBJ2-3, with TRBD2 matching 7 bases. This CDR3 region has 14 residues. Germline V gives CDR1 SGHTA, CDR2 FQGNSA. Trimming cost V 5 bases and J 6 bases; bases outside gene matches: 8. CDR3 coding DNA: TGTGCCAGCAGCCTGACCAGACTAGCCGATACGCAGTATTTT. This sequence encodes CASSLTRLADTQYF.

This clone has just a few counts. The V gene is TRBV9, the J gene TRBJ2-1, with D perhaps TRBD1 (5 bases). The CDR3 is 16 residues long. The germline gives CDR1 SGDLS, CDR2 YYNGEE. V lost 4 bases and J lost 4, with 18 bases in between. CDR3 bases: TGTGCCAGCAGCCCCCAGGGCTTCGGTGATTACAATGAGCAGTTCTTC. Translated: CASSPQGFGDYNEQFF. The variable domain in full, completed from reference TRBV9 and TRBJ2-1, reads DSGVTQTPKHLITATGQRVTLRCSPRSGDLSVYWYQQSLDQGLQFLIQYYNGEERAKGNILERFSAQQFPDLHSELNLSSLELGDSALYFCASSPQGFGDYNEQFFGPGTRLTVL.

On this clone itself: This specimen includes other DNA sequences encoding the same CDR3. This chain uses TRBV6-5 with TRBJ2-7; TRBD1 matches 10 bases. J gave up 1 base and V 0 bases, and 0 bases lay outside the gene matches. CDR1 is MNHEY, CDR2 SVGAGI, per germline. This CDR3 contains 15 residues. CDR3 bases: TGTGCCAGCAGTTACTCGGGACAGGGGTCCTACGAGCAGTACTTC. It yields the protein CASSYSGQGSYEQYF.

This clone appeared once. At one boundary the junction diverges from the germline segment, which might be a read error. V usage is TRBV15 and J usage is TRBJ2-7, with TRBD2 as a possible D gene (6 bases). Germline CDR1 and CDR2: LNHNV and YYDKDF (reference sequence). The CDR3 spans 13 residues. The CDR3 here is CATSRGPGLDGHF. The CDR3 DNA sequence: TGTGCCACCAGCAGAGGTCCGGGACTCGACGGCCACTTC.

Notes on this clone: A junction boundary mismatches the germline segment, possibly from a read error. CDR3 sequence (DNA): TGTGCCAGCAGTGTATCGGGACGCTACGAGCAGTACTTC. Residues: CASSVSGRYEQYF. The genes are TRBV27 and TRBJ2-7; the D call may be TRBD1 or TRBD2 (5 bases each). Germline assignment: CDR1 MNHEY and CDR2 SMNVEV (reference sequence). This CDR3 has 13 residues.

This clone was picked up a small number of times. V usage is TRBV27 and J usage is TRBJ2-6, with TRBD2 as a possible D gene (5 bases). This CDR3 is built from 15 residues. Germline V CDR1 and CDR2: MNHEY, SMNVEV (reference sequence). The V end lost 2 bases, the J end lost 1 base, and 6 bases lay between the germline ends. The CDR3, as DNA: TGTGCCAGCAGTTTAACGGGGTCTGGGGCCAACGTCCTGACTTTC. Translating it yields CASSLTGSGANVLTF.

Only a few counts were recorded for this clone. The V gene is TRBV29-1, the J gene TRBJ1-2; D not resolved. The CDR3 has 13 amino acids. Germline V gene lookup returns CDR1 SQVTM and CDR2 ANQGSEA. V dropped 6 bases and J dropped 1 base, with 12 bases sitting between them. DNA of the CDR3: TGCAGCGTCCCCCTGGGTGATAACTATGGCTACACCTTC. Translation gives CSVPLGDNYGYTF.

This chain connects TRBV18 to TRBJ2-1; the D is unclear. This CDR3 comprises 15 residues. Germline V gene lookup returns CDR1 KGHSH and CDR2 LQKENI. V was cut by 6 bases and J by 0 bases, with 12 bases left in between. CDR3 protein: CASSSTVSSYNEQFF. CDR3 nucleotide sequence: TGTGCCAGCTCTTCGACTGTGAGCTCCTACAATGAGCAGTTCTTC.

The chain is built from TRBV18 and TRBJ2-7; D perhaps matches TRBD1 (6 bases). CDR1 and CDR2 from the germline V gene are KGHSH and LQKENI. V was trimmed by 3 bases and J by 0 bases, leaving 12 bases between them. The CDR3 is 15 amino acids. The CDR3 coding sequence is TGTGCCAGCTCACCCGTCCCGGACAGCTCCTACGAGCAGTACTTC. The encoded protein is CASSPVPDSSYEQYF.

There are a few counts of this clone. This same CDR3 is encoded by further DNA sequences in the sample. V gene TRBV20-1 combines with J gene TRBJ2-5, with D possibly TRBD2 on 6 matching bases. Germline V lookup: CDR1 DFQATT, CDR2 SNEGSKA (reference sequence). The CDR3 totals 11 residues. Trimming cost V 6 bases and J 5 bases, with 10 bases left between them. The CDR3 nucleotides are TGCAGTGCCGCGGGACGGGAGACCCAGTACTTC. Translating it yields CSAAGRETQYF.

V usage is TRBV28 and J usage is TRBJ2-5; 9 nucleotides line up with TRBD1. This CDR3 has 14 residues. Trimming took 6 bases from V and 4 from J; bases not matched to a gene: 6. Germline values: CDR1 MDHEN, CDR2 SYDVKM. Written as DNA, the CDR3 is TGTGCCAGCAGAATCGGGACAGGGAGAGAGACCCAGTACTTC. Translation gives CASRIGTGRETQYF.

The CDR3 spells CASSIRETQYF. The CDR3 coding sequence is TGTGCCAGCAGCATCCGTGAGACCCAGTACTTC. The rearrangement joins TRBV28 to TRBJ2-5; no reliable D call. From germline, CDR1 is MDHEN and CDR2 SYDVKM. This CDR3 comprises 11 residues. Trimming cost V 6 bases and J 5 bases, with 7 bases left between them. Based on the CDR3 plus reference TRBV28 and TRBJ2-5, the full variable domain is DVKVTQSSRYLVKRTGEKVFLECVQDMDHENMFWYRQDPGLGLRLIYFSYDVKMKEKGDIPEGYSVSREKKERFSLILESASTNQTSMYLCASSIRETQYFGPGTRLLVL.

This chain links TRBV4-3 with TRBJ2-7, with D unresolved. The CDR3 runs to 17 residues. Germline assignment: CDR1 LGHNA and CDR2 YSLEER. Trimming removed 2 bases from V and 3 bases from J, with 20 bases in between. DNA for the CDR3: TGCGCCAGCAGCCAATTTTCTACACCAGGCGTTTTCTACGAGCAGTACTTC. This codes for CASSQFSTPGVFYEQYF.

The chain couples TRBV6-5 to TRBJ2-7; 8 bases align to TRBD1. Unmatched junction bases numbered 4, after V lost 6 bases and J lost 0 bases. Germline V lookup: CDR1 MNHEY, CDR2 SVGAGI. The CDR3 spans 14 residues. The CDR3 region is CASRRTGISYEQYF. CDR3 bases: TGTGCCAGCAGGAGGACAGGGATCTCCTACGAGCAGTACTTC.

A few counts support this clone. The chain recombines TRBV2 with TRBJ2-3; no clear D. This CDR3 is built from 14 residues. The germline V gene has CDR1 SNHLY and CDR2 FYNNEI. V was trimmed by 6 bases and J by 0 bases, leaving 10 bases between them. CDR3 DNA sequence: TGTGCCAGCAGAGTTTTGGAGAGCACAGATACGCAGTATTTT. Amino acids: CASRVLESTDTQYF.

This clone was observed a handful of times. The V call is TRBV28, the J call TRBJ2-7, with 7 bases fitting TRBD2. CDR3 length: 14 amino acids. Trimming removed 6 bases from V and 1 base from J; junction bases left unmatched: 6. Germline values: CDR1 MDHEN, CDR2 SYDVKM. CDR3 in amino acids: CASRTISGSYEQYF. CDR3 nucleotide sequence: TGTGCCAGCAGGACCATTAGCGGGTCCTACGAGCAGTACTTC.

This clone came up a few times. This chain connects TRBV29-1 to TRBJ2-3; D is perhaps TRBD1 (5 bases). Trimming shortened V by 4 bases and J by 6 bases, and 8 bases separated the two germline ends. Germline V lookup: CDR1 SQVTM, CDR2 ANQGSEA. This CDR3 is built from 11 residues. CDR3 sequence: CSVARVDTQYF. In DNA form, the CDR3 reads TGCAGCGTTGCCAGGGTGGATACGCAGTATTTT.

This clone has just a few counts. The V gene is TRBV5-1, the J gene TRBJ2-3; no clear D. Per germline, CDR1 SGHRS and CDR2 YFSETQ. The CDR3 sequence is 15 residues long. V lost 0 bases, J lost 2 bases, and 10 bases lay in between. The CDR3 here is CASSLALDPTDTQYF. In DNA form, the CDR3 reads TGCGCCAGCAGCTTGGCCTTAGACCCCACAGATACGCAGTATTTT. Together with reference TRBV5-1 and TRBJ2-3, the CDR3 gives the full variable domain: KAGVTQTPRYLIKTRGQQVTLSCSPISGHRSVSWYQQTPGQGLQFLFEYFSETQRNKGNFPGRFSGRQFSNSRSEMNVSTLELGDSALYLCASSLALDPTDTQYFGPGTRLTVL.

This clone was seen a handful of times. V usage is TRBV7-9 and J usage is TRBJ1-4; the D is unclear. Germline CDR1 and CDR2: SEHNR and FQNEAQ (reference sequence). CDR3 length equals 14 residues. Trimming left V 8 bases short and J 8 bases short, with 18 bases between. The CDR3 loop is CASGIKGEREKLFF. For the CDR3, the DNA is TGTGCCAGCGGGATCAAGGGAGAGAGAGAAAAACTGTTTTTT. The full variable domain, completed using reference TRBV7-9 and TRBJ1-4, is DTGVSQNPRHKITKRGQNVTFRCDPISEHNRLYWYRQTLGQGPEFLTYFQNEAQLEKSRLLSDRFSAERPKGSFSTLEIQRTEQGDSAMYLCASGIKGEREKLFFGSGTQLSVL.

This clone has only a few counts. The chain recombines TRBV29-1 with TRBJ2-7; perhaps D is TRBD1 or TRBD2 (6 bases each). Germline-derived CDR1 and CDR2 are SQVTM and ANQGSEA. V was pared by 4 bases and J by 3 bases, with 13 bases between. The CDR3 runs 13 residues. CDR3 in DNA: TGCAGCGTTGCAAGGGGGGAGGACTACGAGCAGTACTTC. Protein: CSVARGEDYEQYF.

The gene calls are TRBV15 and TRBJ2-1; 12 positions match TRBD2. The junction had 4 bases not matched to a gene; V was cut back by 2 bases and J by 2 bases. Looked up from germline, CDR1 is LNHNV and CDR2 is YYDKDF (reference sequence). This CDR3 region has 17 residues. CDR3 nucleotide sequence: TGTGCCACCAGCAGAAAAAGGACTAGCGGGACCTACAATGAGCAGTTCTTC. It codes for CATSRKRTSGTYNEQFF.

The chain has TRBV28 and TRBJ2-7; D not certain. The CDR3 is 13 amino acids. Looked up from germline, CDR1 is MDHEN and CDR2 is SYDVKM. With 9 bases removed from V and 0 bases from J, the gap between germline ends came to 12 bases. DNA of the CDR3: TGTGCCAGTGTAGGATCCATCTCCTACGAGCAGTACTTC. Translation gives CASVGSISYEQYF.

Only a few counts were recorded for this clone. V usage is TRBV7-2 and J usage is TRBJ2-7; 7 bases map to TRBD2. Losses at the gene ends were 1 base for V and 6 bases for J; bases not matched to a gene: 3. Per germline, CDR1 SGHTA and CDR2 FQGNSA. The CDR3 length is 13 residues. CDR3 amino acids: CASSLVVAGEQYF. CDR3 nucleotides: TGTGCCAGCAGCTTAGTTGTAGCGGGCGAGCAGTACTTC.

The CDR3 sequence is CASSIDRVGIHNEQFF. The CDR3 DNA sequence: TGTGCCAGTAGTATAGATCGGGTCGGGATACACAATGAGCAGTTCTTC. The genes are TRBV19 and TRBJ2-1; weak D call: TRBD2 (5 bases). Germline CDR1 LNHDA, CDR2 SQIVND (reference sequence). Deletions cut 0 bases from V and 5 bases from J, with 14 bases between. The CDR3 has 16 amino acids.

In its sample, this clone was seen a few times. This sequence joins TRBV2 and TRBJ2-5; TRBD2 might be the D (5 bases). The CDR3 consists of 13 residues. The V end was cut by 2 bases, the J end by 7 bases, with 11 bases between. The germline V gene has CDR1 SNHLY and CDR2 FYNNEI. The CDR3 spells CASSELAEGTQYF. The CDR3 bases are TGTGCCAGCAGTGAACTAGCAGAAGGGACCCAGTACTTC.

This clone was detected a few times. The chain joins TRBV5-6 to TRBJ2-4; D is uncertain. Germline CDR1 reads SGHDT; CDR2 reads YYEEEE. The V end lost 3 bases, the J end lost 3 bases, and 7 bases lay between the germline ends. CDR3 size: 13 residues. This CDR3 is CASSSLDKNIQYF. The CDR3 bases are TGTGCCAGCAGCTCTCTGGACAAAAACATTCAGTACTTC.

The gene calls are TRBV11-2 and TRBJ2-1, with 8 bases aligning to TRBD2. Germline V gives CDR1 SGHAT, CDR2 FQNNGV. J gave up 7 bases and V 4 bases, and 9 bases lay outside the gene matches. The CDR3 extends over 15 amino acids. DNA of the CDR3: TGTGCCAGCAGCTCCGTACGGACTAGCTGGAATGAGCAGTTCTTC. This gives the protein CASSSVRTSWNEQFF.